The 3 T cell receptor beta chains below were found in one sample sequenced in a study of T cells in Graves' hyperthyroidism and ophthalmopathy. RNA transcripts were the template for amplifying TCR beta CDR3 regions. Carried out on the TCR CDR3, a first-round RT-PCR used the HTBI primer set. TCRdb analysed the multiplex PCR reads with MiXCR anew, one entry per CDR3 protein. The sample yields fewer than 800,000 distinct CDR3 sequences, 15% to 20% seen once. The sample taken for sequencing was blood. Every receptor here comes from a man aged 18 to 30 with Graves' hyperthyroidism.

This clonotype came up a few times. The genes are TRBV4-1 and TRBJ2-1; the D is unclear. Trimming left V 4 bases short and J 5 bases short, with 15 bases between. The CDR3 consists of 15 residues. Germline CDR1 reads MGHRA; CDR2 reads YSYEKL. The CDR3 bases are TGCGCCAGCAGCCGCATTTACTCAGAGGACAATGAGCAGTTCTTC. It encodes CASSRIYSEDNEQFF.

This clonotype was seen at least ten times. The chain joins TRBV28 to TRBJ2-7; TRBD2 matches 7 bases. The CDR3 extends over 17 amino acids. Germline V gene sequence: CDR1 MDHEN, CDR2 SYDVKM. The V gene end was trimmed by 6 bases and the J gene end by 2 bases; junction bases not matched to a gene: 16. The CDR3 nucleotides are TGTGCCAGCAGACCTGCGCAGTGGCTAGCGGAAACCTACGAGCAGTACTTC. Translating it yields CASRPAQWLAETYEQYF. The full variable domain, rest sourced from reference TRBV28 and TRBJ2-7, is DVKVTQSSRYLVKRTGEKVFLECVQDMDHENMFWYRQDPGLGLRLIYFSYDVKMKEKGDIPEGYSVSREKKERFSLILESASTNQTSMYLCASRPAQWLAETYEQYFGPGTRLTVT.

This clonotype was detected many times. The chain is built from TRBV3-1 and TRBJ1-1, with 8 bases that match TRBD1. CDR1 is LGHDT and CDR2 is YNNKEL in the germline V gene (reference sequence). The CDR3 has 12 amino acids. Germline trimming cut 4 bases from V and 10 bases from J; bases unmatched to any gene: 5. The CDR3 nucleotides are TGTGCCAGCAGCCCCGTCGGGACAGGAGCTTTCTTT. This gives the protein CASSPVGTGAFF.